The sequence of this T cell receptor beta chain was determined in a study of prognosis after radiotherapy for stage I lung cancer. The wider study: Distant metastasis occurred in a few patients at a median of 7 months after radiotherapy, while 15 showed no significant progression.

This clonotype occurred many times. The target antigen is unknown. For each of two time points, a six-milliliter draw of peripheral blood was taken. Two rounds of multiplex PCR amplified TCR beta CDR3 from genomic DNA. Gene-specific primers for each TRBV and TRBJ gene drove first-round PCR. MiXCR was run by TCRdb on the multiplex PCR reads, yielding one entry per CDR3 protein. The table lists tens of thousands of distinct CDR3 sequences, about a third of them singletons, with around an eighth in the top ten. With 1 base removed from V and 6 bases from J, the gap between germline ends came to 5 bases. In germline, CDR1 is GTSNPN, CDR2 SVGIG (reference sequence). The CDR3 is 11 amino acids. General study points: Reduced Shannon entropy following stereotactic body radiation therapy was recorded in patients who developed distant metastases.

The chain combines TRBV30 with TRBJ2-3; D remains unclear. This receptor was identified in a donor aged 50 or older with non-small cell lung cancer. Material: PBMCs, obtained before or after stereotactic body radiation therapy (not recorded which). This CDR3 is CAWSDRDTQYF. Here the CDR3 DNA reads TGTGCCTGGAGTGATAGGGATACGCAGTATTTT.